A selection of T cell receptor beta chains follows, all from one sample in a study of somatic mutations in cytotoxic T cells in rheumatoid arthritis. Profiled with immunoSEQ multiplex PCR; TCRdb holds only in-frame clones, not every one. The sample includes approximately 13,000 clones, roughly 69% of them seen just once. Sequenced sample: CD8+ T cells sorted from blood. These receptors were taken from a woman in her thirties or forties in good health. Each CDR3 is given with its conserved first and last residue. D genes are given only for firm matches.

v_call	d_call	cdr3_length	j_call	cdr3_aa
TRBV2	TRBD1	14	TRBJ1-2	CASRKTGDPYGYTF
TRBV5-4	NA	16	TRBJ2-3	CASSPFYLGITDTQYF
TRBV6-4	NA	14	TRBJ2-2	CASSDSEETGELFF
TRBV4-2	NA	16	TRBJ2-1	CASSQDFQSFYNEQFF
TRBV4-1	NA	15	TRBJ2-2	CASSQDGLGAGELFF
TRBV11-2	NA	13	TRBJ1-1	CASSQGANTEAFF
TRBV15	TRBD1	15	TRBJ1-4	CATSFRQGMDEKLFF
TRBV14	TRBD2	15	TRBJ2-5	CASIPMTAGVETQYF
TRBV7-7	NA	14	TRBJ2-1	CASSPEQADTEQFF
TRBV6-1	NA	14	TRBJ2-7	CASSDPLTGDLKYF
TRBV7-8	TRBD1	14	TRBJ1-2	CASSLGQGSSGYTF
TRBV4-2	TRBD1	16	TRBJ2-7	CASSQDPGQGNDEQYF
TRBV9	NA	13	TRBJ2-7	CASSIDGTYEQYF
TRBV6-6	NA	14	TRBJ1-1	CASISQARATEAFF
TRBV20-1	NA	11	TRBJ1-1	CSAREGSEAFF
TRBV6-5	NA	15	TRBJ1-1	CASSLETSQNTEAFF
TRBV27	NA	13	TRBJ1-1	CASSLFANTEAFF
TRBV7-9	NA	14	TRBJ1-5	CASSPPGAGEPQHF
TRBV29-1	NA	16	TRBJ2-1	CSVEIVSARVNNEQFF
TRBV19	NA	15	TRBJ2-1	CASAPAGSTYNEQFF
TRBV29-1	NA	14	TRBJ2-1	CSVVARSSYNEQFF
TRBV7-2	TRBD2	15	TRBJ2-1	CASSSGLAGGVEQFF
TRBV25-1	NA	16	TRBJ2-5	CASSEPPVGNQETQYF
TRBV2	TRBD1	15	NA	CASSVGQGHSYEQYF
TRBV5-8	NA	19	TRBJ1-5	CASSLAWDRPVTGNQPQHF
TRBV25-1	NA	15	TRBJ2-7	CASSEYLGGAYEQYF
TRBV5-8	TRBD2	16	TRBJ2-1	CASSSGTRGSYNEQFF
TRBV11-3	NA	13	TRBJ2-5	CASSLGSEETQYF
TRBV27	TRBD1	15	TRBJ2-1	CASSEQGASYNEQFF
TRBV6-5	NA	16	TRBJ1-1	CASSYSRWSVNTEAFF
TRBV9	NA	15	TRBJ1-1	CASSVGGGLNTEAFF
TRBV10-1	TRBD2	15	TRBJ2-2	CASSEDGGAYGELFF
TRBV6-1	NA	12	TRBJ1-1	CASSEYGGKAFF
TRBV19	NA	14	TRBJ2-7	CASSLQASSYEQYF
TRBV4-2	NA	17	TRBJ1-2	CASSQGRELKADYGYTF
TRBV27	NA	15	TRBJ2-1	CASSVTGWMNNEQFF
TRBV5-1	NA	14	TRBJ1-1	CASSLDGRNTEAFF
TRBV28	TRBD1	13	TRBJ1-2	CASSADRAGGYTF
TRBV6-6	NA	16	TRBJ1-4	CASSPTRDRLNEKLFF
TRBV7-9	NA	15	TRBJ2-1	CASSGGTVIRNEQFF
TRBV19	TRBD1	13	TRBJ1-1	CASSSTGYTEAFF
TRBV30	NA	13	TRBJ2-5	CAWAQGYQETQYF
TRBV4-3	TRBD1	13	TRBJ1-2	CASGIDREGGYTF
TRBV19	NA	14	TRBJ1-1	CASSIGLENTEAFF
TRBV4-3	NA	15	TRBJ1-1	CASSQDLNGGTEAFF
TRBV14	NA	14	TRBJ1-1	CASSQEAGGTEAFF
TRBV29-1	TRBD1	12	TRBJ2-1	CSVPTGNNEQFF